This T cell receptor (beta chain) was profiled in a study of cytomegalovirus exposure and HLA in healthy donors. From germline, CDR1 is SGDLS and CDR2 YYNGEE. The CDR3 has 14 amino acids. The ends were cut back, 3 bases at V and 4 bases at J, with 11 bases in the middle. This clone has more than one count but fewer than ten. Vbeta (60) and Jbeta (13) primers were used in the PCR. This table comes from immunoSEQ multiplex PCR, and its TCRdb copy is limited to in-frame clones, with some not included. The sample shows about 160,000 clones, about three quarters of them seen only once. The source is a female donor in good health and CMV-seronegative. Sequencing was performed on PBMCs. The chain uses TRBV9 and TRBJ1-3; D may be TRBD1 (6 bases). CDR3 sequence reads: CASSADRSGNTIYF. CDR3 nucleotides: TGTGCCAGCAGCGCGGACAGATCGGGAAACACCATATATTTT.